The next 10 T cell receptor beta chains were all read from a single sample in a study of tumor-infiltrating lymphocytes in primary liver carcinoma (dated by TCRdb to the late 2010s). Blood RNA was extracted from unsorted whole blood using TRIzol reagent, and germline DNA was obtained with the DNeasy Blood & Tissue kit. TCRdb records Illumina HiSeq 2500 as the sequencer. A constant-region primer and ProtoScript II reverse transcriptase were used to reverse-transcribe TCRbeta-specific cDNA from 500 ng total RNA. The TCRbeta libraries were prepared through three rounds of nested multiplex PCR following a slightly modified ARM-PCR procedure. Each of the first two PCR rounds ran for approximately 10 cycles using multiplex TRBV1-TRBV30 forward primers together with a Cbeta reverse primer. TCRdb reanalyzed the raw reads on its own, using fastp at Q25 for trimming and MiXCR for clone calling, and kept in-frame beta chains. Each entry merges the rows of one CDR3 protein and shows their most common DNA and genes. The sample table holds 200,000 or so distinct CDR3 sequences, of which less than 65% were seen once. Approximately 7% of the sample lies in the top ten.

The sequenced sample consisted of peripheral blood. Receptors were obtained from a woman between 55 and 75 years old with primary liver carcinoma and hepatitis B virus infection.

Note on this clonotype: A junction end diverges from the germline sequence, so it may reflect a read error. This chain joins TRBV11-2 and TRBJ2-7, with a weak D call TRBD2 (6 bases). The CDR3 consists of 16 residues. The germline CDR1 and CDR2 sequences are SGHAT and FQNNGV. The CDR3 nucleotides read TGTGCCAGTAGCCCAGTTAAGGGAATGGGACTCTACGGGCAGTACTTC. It translates to CASSPVKGMGLYGQYF.

The chain combines TRBV11-2 with TRBJ2-2, with D perhaps matching TRBD2 (5 bases). From germline, CDR1 is SGHAT and CDR2 FQNNGV. Trimming pared 5 bases from V and 2 bases from J, leaving 9 bases between. CDR3 length: 14 amino acids. CDR3 DNA: TGTGCCAGCAGCCGGACTGGAAACACCGGGGAGCTGTTTTTT. This translates into CASSRTGNTGELFF.

V is TRBV29-1 and J is TRBJ2-2; D remains unclear. CDR1 SQVTM and CDR2 ANQGSEA come from the germline V gene. The CDR3 sequence is 14 residues long. Trimming removed 7 bases at V and 4 bases at J, with 16 bases between. DNA for the CDR3: TGCAGCGCCTCGATGTCCTTGAGCACCGGGGAGCTGTTTTTT. Its protein product is CSASMSLSTGELFF.

Of note for this clonotype: Its ends do not fully match the called genes, so a read error is possible. The rearrangement uses TRBV11-2 and TRBJ2-3, with no clear D. The germline gives CDR1 SGHAT, CDR2 FQNNGV. This CDR3 region has 14 residues. The CDR3 region is CTSSVRRSTDTQYF. DNA for the CDR3: TGTACCAGCAGCGTTAGAAGGAGTACAGATACGCAGTATTTT.

The chain has TRBV18 and TRBJ1-1, with TRBD1 identical over 10 bases. Losses at the gene ends were 3 bases for V and 3 bases for J; bases not matched to a gene: 1. CDR3 size: 14 residues. Germline V lookup: CDR1 KGHSH, CDR2 LQKENI. CDR3 in DNA: TGTGCCAGCTCACCGGACAGGGGGGACACTGAAGCTTTCTTT. This gives the protein CASSPDRGDTEAFF.

The chain employs TRBV13 and TRBJ2-7; 8 bases are shared with TRBD2. CDR1 is PRHDT, CDR2 FYEKMQ, per germline (reference sequence). This CDR3 region has 16 residues. Unmatched junction bases numbered 9, after V lost 2 bases and J lost 3 bases. CDR3 sequence (DNA): TGTGCCAGCAGCTTACCGGCGGGGGGCGTTGACTACGAGCAGTACTTC. Encoded protein: CASSLPAGGVDYEQYF. The variable domain in full, with the rest retrieved from reference TRBV13 and TRBJ2-7, is AAGVIQSPRHLIKEKRETATLKCYPIPRHDTVYWYQQGPGQDPQFLISFYEKMQSDKGSIPDRFSAQQFSDYHSELNMSSLELGDSALYFCASSLPAGGVDYEQYFGPGTRLTVT.

In its sample, this clonotype was seen many times. This chain links TRBV4-1 with TRBJ2-3; D not certain. Germline loops: CDR1 MGHRA, CDR2 YSYEKL. This CDR3 is built from 15 residues. Trimming cost V 1 base and J 1 base, with 9 bases left between them. Here the CDR3 reads CASSQVPHRTDTQYF. The DNA of the CDR3 is TGCGCCAGCAGCCAAGTCCCCCATCGCACAGATACGCAGTATTTT.

The chain is built from TRBV12-3 or TRBV12-4 and TRBJ2-7; D is perhaps TRBD1 (5 bases). V was pared by 7 bases and J by 0 bases, with 13 bases between. The CDR3 spans 14 residues. The CDR3 loop is CASMGLQSSYEQYF. The CDR3 coding sequence is TGTGCCAGCATGGGGCTGCAGTCCTCCTACGAGCAGTACTTC.

This clonotype was observed many times. The chain couples TRBV6-5 to TRBJ2-6, with 9 bases lining up with TRBD2. Trimming removed 7 bases from V and 0 bases from J; junction bases left unmatched: 7. This CDR3 has 17 amino acids. Germline V gene data show CDR1 as MNHEY and CDR2 as SVGAGI. The CDR3 reads CASTKSGRNSGANVLTF. The CDR3 nucleotides read TGTGCCAGCACCAAGAGCGGGAGGAACTCTGGGGCCAACGTCCTGACTTTC.

To note about this clonotype: A single base separates this from a much larger clone, so it may be a read error. The chain links TRBV4-1 to TRBJ2-2; tentatively, D is TRBD2 (6 bases). Germline V CDR1 and CDR2: MGHRA, YSYEKL. CDR3 size: 16 residues. With 3 bases removed from V and 7 bases from J, the gap between germline ends came to 18 bases. The CDR3 region has the DNA TGCGCCAGCAGCCACGGACTATCGGGAGTGGGCGGGGAGCTGTTTTTT. It translates to CASSHGLSGVGGELFF.